Listed here is a single T cell receptor beta chain. Its antigen is unidentified. The sample belongs to a study of vaccination and CD4 T cells after COVID-19. About the study: SARS-CoV-2 PCR on nasal swabs had been positive for the convalescent patients; fewer than 10 were mild and one was severe. General study findings and limits: Convalescent patient numbers were relatively low, with no early post-infection timepoints.

The Oncomine TCR Beta short-read assay generated sequence data from the DNA of cultured CD4+ T cells. TCRdb recomputed calls from the PCR reads with MiXCR, one row per CDR3 protein. The sample shows more than 10,000 distinct CDR3 sequences, roughly 55% of them seen only once. CDR1 MNHNS and CDR2 SASEGT come from the germline V gene. V shed 6 bases and J shed 2 bases, with 14 bases lying between them. This CDR3 is 15 amino acids long. Stated treatment: roughly nine-day PBMC culture with coronavirus spike peptide pools or control peptides (ViraFEST assay). The origin of this receptor is a human donor who had recovered from COVID-19. The chain couples TRBV6-1 to TRBJ2-1; perhaps D is TRBD1 or TRBD2 (5 bases each). Sequencing was performed on CD4+ T cells from blood, cultured in vitro. This CDR3 reads CASRVIGAAYNEQFF. CDR3 sequence (DNA): TGTGCCAGCAGGGTCATCGGGGCCGCCTACAATGAGCAGTTCTTC.